The 31 T cell receptor beta chains below were found in one sample sequenced in a study of blood T cell repertoires in COVID-19. Here immunoSEQ multiplex PCR was the method, and the copy in TCRdb shows in-frame clones only, minus some. The sample consists of under 50,000 clones, about nine tenths of them appearing once. The sample was peripheral blood. These receptors were taken from a man between 65 and 85 years old with active COVID-19.

The rearrangement uses TRBV3-1 (or the pseudogene TRBV3-2) and TRBJ2-5; TRBD2 matches at 8 bases. The CDR3 loop spans 17 amino acids. J gave up 0 bases and V 0 bases, and 6 bases lay outside the gene matches. CDR1 and CDR2 (germline): LGHDT, YNNKEL (reference sequence). The CDR3 DNA follows: TGTGCCAGCAGCCAAGATGCCTTAGCGGGACACCAAGAGACCCAGTACTTC. Its translation is CASSQDALAGHQETQYF.

The CDR3 bases are TGTGCCAGCAGTTGGACACATAACACCGGGGAGCTGTTTTTT. Translating gives CASSWTHNTGELFF. V is TRBV6-5 and J is TRBJ2-2; TRBD1 is a possible D gene (5 bases). This CDR3 has 14 residues. V gave up 4 bases and J gave up 2 bases, with 8 bases separating them. Germline V gives CDR1 MNHEY, CDR2 SVGAGI.

V and J are TRBV6-5 and TRBJ1-2; D is perhaps TRBD1 (6 bases). The CDR3 runs to 13 residues. Germline V gives CDR1 MNHEY, CDR2 SVGAGI. With 6 bases removed from V and 3 bases from J, the gap between germline ends came to 11 bases. The CDR3: CASRPGQYYGYTF. The CDR3 region has the DNA TGTGCCAGCAGACCTGGACAGTACTATGGCTACACCTTC.

The J gene is TRBJ1-2, the V gene TRBV4-3, with a weak D call TRBD1 (5 bases). From germline, CDR1 is LGHNA and CDR2 YSLEER. The germline V and J ends were trimmed by 3 bases and 6 bases, with 14 bases remaining between them. The CDR3 loop spans 14 amino acids. The CDR3 here is CASSHWDGTNGYTF. CDR3 bases: TGCGCCAGCAGCCACTGGGACGGGACTAATGGCTACACCTTC.

This clone was detected a few times. The chain employs TRBV5-1 and TRBJ1-5; D gene unclear. The CDR3 consists of 13 residues. CDR1 is SGHRS and CDR2 is YFSETQ in the germline V gene. The V end lost 3 bases, the J end lost 0 bases, and 4 bases lay between the germline ends. The CDR3 here is CASSYYSNQPQHF. CDR3 sequence (DNA): TGCGCCAGCAGCTATTATAGCAATCAGCCCCAGCATTTT.

V is TRBV6-5 and J is TRBJ2-7, with TRBD2 matching over 9 bases. CDR1 MNHEY and CDR2 SVGAGI come from the germline V gene. Losses at the gene ends were 4 bases for V and 3 bases for J; bases not matched to a gene: 7. The CDR3 is 15 residues long. The CDR3 DNA sequence: TGTGCCAGCAGTTTCGGCGGGAGGGCAATCTACGAGCAGTACTTC. Translated: CASSFGGRAIYEQYF.

This clone has a single count. The V call is TRBV6-5, the J call TRBJ2-3; D may be TRBD1 (6 bases). V lost 0 bases, J lost 3 bases, and 10 bases lay in between. Germline CDR1 reads MNHEY; CDR2 reads SVGAGI. The CDR3 is made up of 15 amino acids. CDR3 in amino acids: CASSYSRGGTDTQYF. DNA for the CDR3: TGTGCCAGCAGTTACTCGAGAGGGGGTACAGATACGCAGTATTTT.

The chain recombines TRBV28 with TRBJ2-7; 10 bases align to TRBD1. CDR3 size: 15 residues. V lost 6 bases and J lost 6; bases outside the gene matches: 11. From germline, CDR1 is MDHEN and CDR2 SYDVKM. Here the CDR3 reads CASRSWDRGVGEQYF. CDR3 nucleotide sequence: TGTGCCAGCAGATCCTGGGACAGGGGCGTGGGCGAGCAGTACTTC.

The J gene is TRBJ2-7, the V gene TRBV27, with 11 positions matching TRBD2. The length of the CDR3 is 14 residues. In germline, CDR1 is MNHEY, CDR2 SMNVEV (reference sequence). The V and J ends lost 6 bases and 2 bases, in that order; junction bases with no gene match: 3. CDR3 amino acids: CASRLAGDPYEQYF. CDR3 nucleotides: TGTGCCAGCAGACTAGCGGGAGACCCCTACGAGCAGTACTTC.

This chain links TRBV9 with TRBJ2-2; 7 bases are a match to TRBD1. With V trimmed by 7 bases and J by 2 bases, 5 bases remained unmatched. This CDR3 has 14 amino acids. The germline V gene has CDR1 SGDLS and CDR2 YYNGEE. The CDR3 here is CASQGGGNTGELFF. In DNA, the CDR3 is TGTGCCAGCCAAGGGGGCGGAAACACCGGGGAGCTGTTTTTT.

The J gene is TRBJ2-3, the V gene TRBV6-5; D may be TRBD1 (6 bases). Trimming left V 7 bases short and J 2 bases short, with 13 bases between. The V gene's germline CDR1 is MNHEY and CDR2 SVGAGI. This CDR3 has 14 residues. Here the CDR3 DNA reads TGTGCCAGCATTGGGGGCCCTAACACAGATACGCAGTATTTT. It yields the protein CASIGGPNTDTQYF.

This clone was found a few times. The chain carries TRBV6-5 and TRBJ1-6; tentative D call: TRBD1 (6 bases). The germline CDR1 and CDR2 sequences are MNHEY and SVGAGI. This CDR3 is 15 amino acids long. Trimming pared 5 bases from V and 9 bases from J, leaving 17 bases between. The CDR3 loop is CASSTQQGLASPLHF. The CDR3 DNA follows: TGTGCCAGCAGTACCCAACAGGGATTAGCTTCACCCCTCCACTTT.

The chain uses TRBV12-3 or TRBV12-4 and TRBJ1-2; no clear D gene. This CDR3 is 12 amino acids long. V dropped 6 bases and J dropped 8 bases, with 13 bases sitting between them. The CDR3, as DNA: TGTGCCAGCAGCCTACACCCGGGGGGCTACACCTTC. It yields the protein CASSLHPGGYTF.

The chain combines TRBV18 with TRBJ2-7, with TRBD1 as a possible D gene (6 bases). Germline CDR1 reads KGHSH; CDR2 reads LQKENI. Trimming took 3 bases from V and 3 from J, leaving 9 bases between them. This CDR3 is 13 amino acids long. The CDR3 reads CASSPRDNYEQYF. The CDR3, as DNA: TGTGCCAGCTCACCCCGGGACAACTACGAGCAGTACTTC.

The chain recombines TRBV5-1 with TRBJ1-4; D might be TRBD1 (5 bases). V lost 4 bases to trimming and J lost 6 bases, with 10 bases between them. CDR1 and CDR2 from the germline V gene are SGHRS and YFSETQ. The CDR3 length is 13 residues. CDR3 DNA sequence: TGCGCCAGCAGCCCTACAGGAGATGAAAAACTGTTTTTT. Amino acids: CASSPTGDEKLFF.

This clone is a singleton in its sample. The V and J genes are TRBV7-2 and TRBJ2-5; 7 nucleotides match TRBD2. Losses at the gene ends were 3 bases for V and 4 bases for J; bases not matched to a gene: 8. The CDR3 is 15 amino acids. Germline V gene sequence: CDR1 SGHTA, CDR2 FQGNSA. This CDR3 reads CASSFGTRGVETQYF. The CDR3 DNA sequence: TGTGCCAGCAGCTTCGGCACCCGGGGGGTAGAGACCCAGTACTTC.

The table lists this clone with a count of one. The CDR3 loop is CASKFRTGIGDTQYF. CDR3 nucleotide sequence: TGCGCCAGCAAATTTCGGACCGGGATAGGAGATACGCAGTATTTT. The chain carries TRBV4-1 and TRBJ2-3; a possible D gene is TRBD2 (5 bases). Trimming left V 7 bases short and J 5 bases short, with 19 bases between. The CDR3 length is 15 residues. In germline, CDR1 is MGHRA, CDR2 YSYEKL.

The rearrangement joins TRBV6-5 to TRBJ2-7; D gene unclear. V was clipped by 8 bases and J by 2 bases, with 13 bases between them. CDR3 length: 13 residues. The germline gives CDR1 MNHEY, CDR2 SVGAGI. CDR3 DNA: TGTGCCAGCTCTAGGCAGCCGGCCTACGAGCAGTACTTC. It encodes CASSRQPAYEQYF.

This chain joins TRBV6-5 and TRBJ2-7; D ambiguous. The germline CDR1 and CDR2 sequences are MNHEY and SVGAGI. The CDR3 sequence is 15 residues long. V was cut by 5 bases and J by 3 bases, with 17 bases left in between. In nucleotides, the CDR3 is TGTGCCAGCAGTCATTTGGCCTTGAACGACTACGAGCAGTACTTC. Amino acids: CASSHLALNDYEQYF.

The J gene is TRBJ2-7, the V gene TRBV4-1; TRBD2 matches 10 bases. The junction had 12 bases not matched to a gene; V was cut back by 2 bases and J by 5 bases. CDR1 is MGHRA and CDR2 is YSYEKL in the germline V gene. The CDR3 has 17 residues. The CDR3: CASSQFGSSGSPHEQYF. For the CDR3, the DNA is TGCGCCAGCAGCCAATTTGGGTCTAGCGGGAGTCCCCACGAGCAGTACTTC.

The CDR3 DNA is TGTGCCAGCAGCTTAGGGGAGGGCTCCTATAATTCACCCCTCCACTTT. Protein sequence: CASSLGEGSYNSPLHF. The V gene is TRBV7-2, the J gene TRBJ1-6; no clear D gene. The V gene's germline CDR1 is SGHTA and CDR2 FQGNSA. V shed 1 base and J shed 0 bases, with 7 bases lying between them. The CDR3 has 16 residues.

V and J are TRBV2 and TRBJ1-3, with D hard to call. The germline V and J ends were trimmed by 5 bases and 0 bases, with 8 bases remaining between them. This CDR3 is 14 amino acids long. Germline lookup yields CDR1 SNHLY and CDR2 FYNNEI. The CDR3 DNA is TGTGCCAGCAGTAGACTCAGCTCTGGAAACACCATATATTTT. Protein: CASSRLSSGNTIYF.

As for this clone: Other DNA variants within this sample encode the same CDR3. The gene calls are TRBV7-2 and TRBJ1-3; no clear D. The CDR3 has 17 amino acids. In germline, CDR1 is SGHTA, CDR2 FQGNSA. Trimming pared 4 bases from V and 0 bases from J, leaving 16 bases between. The CDR3 here is CASSWLFPLSSGNTIYF. CDR3 nucleotide sequence: TGTGCCAGCAGCTGGTTATTTCCGCTTAGCTCTGGAAACACCATATATTTT.

The rearrangement joins TRBV6-1 to TRBJ2-1, with 7 bases fitting TRBD2. V was pared by 4 bases and J by 7 bases, with 13 bases of the junction left unmatched. Germline V CDR1 and CDR2: MNHNS, SASEGT. CDR3 length equals 16 residues. The CDR3 spells CASSAGRPSGLNEQFF. The CDR3, as DNA: TGTGCCAGCAGTGCGGGACGGCCTAGCGGTCTGAATGAGCAGTTCTTC.

V usage is TRBV6-5 and J usage is TRBJ1-2; D ambiguous. V was clipped by 6 bases and J by 3 bases, with 5 bases between them. Germline CDR1 reads MNHEY; CDR2 reads SVGAGI. The CDR3 has 11 amino acids. CDR3 amino acids: CASRQYYGYTF. In nucleotides, the CDR3 is TGTGCCAGCAGGCAGTACTATGGCTACACCTTC.

The gene calls are TRBV5-1 and TRBJ1-4, with a possible D match to TRBD1 (6 bases). Germline lookup yields CDR1 SGHRS and CDR2 YFSETQ. This CDR3 contains 15 residues. Trimming removed 4 bases from V and 8 bases from J, with 18 bases in between. CDR3 sequence (DNA): TGCGCCAGCAGCCAGGGGTCCCTCATAGGGGAAAAACTGTTTTTT. It encodes CASSQGSLIGEKLFF.

The chain couples TRBV7-6 to TRBJ2-4; a weak D match, TRBD1 (6 bases). The length of the CDR3 is 19 residues. V lost 5 bases, J lost 6 bases, and 29 bases lay in between. Germline V gives CDR1 SGHVS, CDR2 FNYEAQ. DNA for the CDR3: TGTGCCAGCAGCCCTAGGGCCGACAGGTCGCCCCTGACGGGAAACATTCAGTACTTC. Translated, it gives CASSPRADRSPLTGNIQYF. The full variable domain, in which reference TRBV7-6 and TRBJ2-4 provide the parts outside the CDR3, is GAGVSQSPRYKVTKRGQDVALRCDPISGHVSLYWYRQALGQGPEFLTYFNYEAQQDKSGLPNDRFSAERPEGSISTLTIQRTEQRDSAMYRCASSPRADRSPLTGNIQYFGAGTRLSVL.

V gene TRBV30 combines with J gene TRBJ2-1, with 7 bases matching TRBD2. CDR1 and CDR2 from the germline V gene are GTSNPN and SVGIG (reference sequence). The ends lost 1 base at V and 4 bases at J; junction bases unmatched: 13. This CDR3 region has 17 residues. CDR3 residues: CAWSGTGGGSSYNEQFF. The CDR3 region has the DNA TGTGCCTGGAGTGGTACGGGTGGCGGGAGCTCATACAATGAGCAGTTCTTC.

The chain recombines TRBV4-3 with TRBJ2-7; 9 nucleotides match TRBD2. From germline, CDR1 is LGHNA and CDR2 YSLEER. This CDR3 contains 17 residues. V shed 0 bases and J 4 bases; nucleotides not matched to a gene: 10. The CDR3 DNA reads TGCGCCAGCAGCCAAGAAGAGGGGAGCGGGGGGAAGTACGAGCAGTACTTC. It translates to CASSQEEGSGGKYEQYF.

The rearrangement uses TRBV18 and TRBJ2-5; no definite D call. Germline V gene lookup returns CDR1 KGHSH and CDR2 LQKENI. V was pared by 2 bases and J by 7 bases, with 11 bases between. The CDR3 sequence is 13 residues long. The CDR3 loop is CASSPDSPGTQYF. The CDR3 DNA reads as TGTGCCAGCTCACCAGACTCCCCGGGGACCCAGTACTTC.

The rearrangement uses TRBV19 and TRBJ1-6; a weak D match, TRBD1 (6 bases). V lost 8 bases and J 9 bases, leaving 17 bases between the germline ends. CDR3 size: 14 residues. Germline CDR1 and CDR2: LNHDA and SQIVND (reference sequence). CDR3 sequence reads: CASQWGQGSSPLHF. Written as DNA, the CDR3 is TGTGCCAGTCAATGGGGGCAGGGAAGTTCACCCCTCCACTTT.